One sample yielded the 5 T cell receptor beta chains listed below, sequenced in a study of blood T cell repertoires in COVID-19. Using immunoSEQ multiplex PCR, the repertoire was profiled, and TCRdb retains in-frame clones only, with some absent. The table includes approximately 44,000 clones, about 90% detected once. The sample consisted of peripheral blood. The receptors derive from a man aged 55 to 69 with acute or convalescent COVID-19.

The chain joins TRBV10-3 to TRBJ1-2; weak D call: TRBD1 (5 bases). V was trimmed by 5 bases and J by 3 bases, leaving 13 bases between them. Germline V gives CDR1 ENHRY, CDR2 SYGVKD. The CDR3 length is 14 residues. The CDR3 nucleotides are TGTGCCATCAGTATAGGACAAGGCGACTATGGCTACACCTTC. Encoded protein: CAISIGQGDYGYTF.

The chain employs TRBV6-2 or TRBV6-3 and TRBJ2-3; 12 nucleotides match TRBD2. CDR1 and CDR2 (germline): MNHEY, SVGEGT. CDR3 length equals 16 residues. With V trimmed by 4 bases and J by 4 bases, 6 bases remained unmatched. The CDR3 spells CASSSPSGGAPDTQYF. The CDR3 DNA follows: TGTGCCAGCAGTTCCCCTAGCGGGGGGGCACCAGATACGCAGTATTTT.

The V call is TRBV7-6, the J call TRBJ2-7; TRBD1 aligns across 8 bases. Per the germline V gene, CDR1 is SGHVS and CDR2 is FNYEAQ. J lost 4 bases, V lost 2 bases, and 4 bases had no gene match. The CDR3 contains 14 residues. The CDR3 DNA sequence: TGTGCCAGCAGCTTACACACAGGGGGGTACGAGCAGTACTTC. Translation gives CASSLHTGGYEQYF. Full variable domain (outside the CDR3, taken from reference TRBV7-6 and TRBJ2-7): GAGVSQSPRYKVTKRGQDVALRCDPISGHVSLYWYRQALGQGPEFLTYFNYEAQQDKSGLPNDRFSAERPEGSISTLTIQRTEQRDSAMYRCASSLHTGGYEQYFGPGTRLTVT.

The CDR3 DNA reads as TGTGCCAGCAGCAAGACAACAGGGGATAATTCACCCCTCCACTTT. Its translation: CASSKTTGDNSPLHF. The gene calls are TRBV9 and TRBJ1-6; TRBD1 matches at 7 bases. J gave up 5 bases and V 4 bases, and 6 bases lay outside the gene matches. Germline assignment: CDR1 SGDLS and CDR2 YYNGEE. The CDR3 has 15 amino acids.

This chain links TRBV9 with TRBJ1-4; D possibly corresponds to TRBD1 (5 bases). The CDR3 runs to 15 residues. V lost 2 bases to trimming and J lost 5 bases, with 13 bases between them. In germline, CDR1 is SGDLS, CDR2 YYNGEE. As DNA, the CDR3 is TGTGCCAGCAGCGTTGACAGCTACCCGAATGAAAAACTGTTTTTT. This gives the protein CASSVDSYPNEKLFF.